This TCR beta chain was recovered during a study of T cells in Graves' hyperthyroidism and ophthalmopathy. This clonotype appeared many times. Antigen unknown. Germline V gene sequence: CDR1 MDHEN, CDR2 SYDVKM. The V gene lost 2 bases and the J gene lost 2 bases, with 10 bases spanning the gap. The length of the CDR3 is 16 residues. Fresh peripheral blood, 10 ml, yielded the PBMCs. RNA transcripts gave rise to amplified TCR beta CDR3 regions. Primed by the HTBI set, a first-round RT-PCR was run on the TCR CDR3. Each CDR3 protein gets one entry after TCRdb re-called the multiplex PCR reads with MiXCR. This table has around 390,000 distinct CDR3 sequences, about 15% appearing once. Overall study results and limits: Prediction of ophthalmopathy progression came a median 6.5 months pre-onset.

This TCR was recovered from a woman aged 30 to 39 with Graves' ophthalmopathy. The chain employs TRBV28 and TRBJ1-6; possible D gene TRBD1, 5 bases. Sequencing used blood. The CDR3 region has the DNA TGTGCCAGCAGTTTAGGGGTAGGGGCCTATAATTCACCCCTCCACTTT. This encodes CASSLGVGAYNSPLHF.